This T cell receptor (beta chain) stems from a study of T-cell memory formation after mild COVID-19. General observations from the study: Contracting CD4+ clones were located mainly in CM and EM, and CD8+ clones in EMRA. Later expanders leaned CD4+, whereas clones that contracted between day 15 and 85 were balanced CD4/CD8. Cross-reactive memory seemingly joined, as some responding clones were found in pre-infection memory.

As to this clonotype: Its antigen is unidentified.

From the 5' RACE reads, TCRdb called clonotypes with MiXCR, one entry per CDR3 protein. The data hold about 400,000 distinct CDR3 sequences, with roughly 15% observed a single time. The V gene lost 5 bases and the J gene lost 3 bases, with 12 bases spanning the gap. In germline, CDR1 is SEHNR, CDR2 FQNEAQ (reference sequence). The CDR3 totals 14 residues. Source material: PBMCs or a T cell subset sorted from them (not recorded which). The V gene is TRBV7-9, the J gene TRBJ2-3; possible D gene TRBD1, 5 bases. The source of this sequence is a man between 18 and 29 years old who had mild COVID-19 (a few samples of this study predate the infection). Cell type and time point are not known. The CDR3 reads CASSRPTVTDTQYF. The CDR3 bases are TGTGCCAGCAGCCGACCGACAGTTACAGATACGCAGTATTTT.